A selection of T cell receptor beta chains follows, all from one sample in a study of blood T cell repertoires in COVID-19. The repertoire was sequenced with immunoSEQ multiplex PCR; TCRdb's copy has only in-frame clones and lacks some. Of approximately 280,000 clones in the sample, around 90% were seen once. Sequencing was carried out using PBMCs or T cells enriched from blood (not recorded which). Source of these receptors: a woman between 35 and 50 years old who had recovered from COVID-19. The CDR3 runs from the conserved cysteine through the conserved F or W. Fields, in order: J gene, D gene, V gene, clone size, CDR3 protein. The D gene is left open where the match is weak. Some rows have no size entry. The others give once, few or many, or a class for an expanded clone.

J: TRBJ2-1; D: TRBD2; V: TRBV5-6; size: few; CDR3: CASSLRPASGSGGEQFF
J: TRBJ2-7; D: TRBD2; V: TRBV11-2; size: NA; CDR3: CASSPIRRAGDYEQYF
J: TRBJ2-7; D: TRBD2; V: TRBV28; size: NA; CDR3: CASTLTGLARHEQYF
J: TRBJ2-7; D: TRBD2; V: TRBV7-8; size: NA; CDR3: CASSLGSLAGTYEQYF
J: TRBJ1-6; D: TRBD1; V: TRBV7-2; size: NA; CDR3: CASSIRTGDSPLHF
J: TRBJ2-5; D: TRBD2; V: TRBV24-1; size: NA; CDR3: CATSDAPGASGSEETQYF
J: TRBJ1-1; D: NA; V: TRBV29-1; size: NA; CDR3: CSAGRENTEAFF
J: TRBJ1-1; D: TRBD1; V: TRBV7-9; size: few; CDR3: CASRGQLNTEAFF
J: TRBJ2-5; D: TRBD2; V: TRBV28; size: once; CDR3: CASGLARQETQYF
J: TRBJ2-1; D: TRBD2; V: TRBV11-2; size: NA; CDR3: CASRVWGGRAYNEQFF
J: TRBJ2-5; D: TRBD1; V: TRBV7-9; size: NA; CDR3: CASSSNRGRGTQYF
J: TRBJ2-1; D: TRBD2; V: TRBV2; size: NA; CDR3: CASGSVSGIGEQFF
J: TRBJ1-4; D: NA; V: TRBV18; size: once; CDR3: CASSPELEKLFF
J: TRBJ2-7; D: TRBD2; V: TRBV4-2; size: NA; CDR3: CASSHPGLAGPEQYF
J: TRBJ2-5; D: NA; V: TRBV2; size: NA; CDR3: CASSGDLAETQYF
J: TRBJ2-3; D: NA; V: TRBV27; size: NA; CDR3: CASSLNSGVEGTQYF
J: TRBJ1-5; D: NA; V: TRBV18; size: NA; CDR3: CASSPGAGANQPQHF
J: TRBJ2-7; D: TRBD1; V: TRBV7-9; size: few; CDR3: CASSSLRTGASYEQYF
J: TRBJ1-2; D: NA; V: TRBV27; size: NA; CDR3: CASSSTGFYGYTF
J: TRBJ1-1; D: TRBD1; V: TRBV2; size: few; CDR3: CASSAQGQMNTEAFF
J: TRBJ1-6; D: NA; V: TRBV4-3; size: NA; CDR3: CASSQDTDSPLHF
J: TRBJ2-7; D: NA; V: TRBV28; size: NA; CDR3: CATKLGGVSHEQYF
J: TRBJ2-7; D: NA; V: TRBV6-6; size: NA; CDR3: CASSARQRYEQYF
J: TRBJ1-4; D: NA; V: TRBV5-1; size: NA; CDR3: CASSLGFLGGDNEKLFF
J: TRBJ2-7; D: TRBD1; V: TRBV4-3; size: NA; CDR3: CASSQDSGGVYEQYF
J: TRBJ2-4; D: NA; V: TRBV1; size: NA; CDR3: CTSSHPKRGRRAKNIQYF
J: TRBJ1-3; D: NA; V: TRBV7-3; size: NA; CDR3: CASSLDTSGNTIYF
J: TRBJ2-3; D: TRBD2; V: TRBV7-2; size: NA; CDR3: CASSLDSGMSDTQYF
J: TRBJ2-1; D: NA; V: TRBV4-1; size: NA; CDR3: CASSQDPSSVYNEQFF
J: TRBJ2-7; D: TRBD1; V: TRBV6-5; size: once; CDR3: CASSYSIGGSSYEQYF
J: TRBJ2-3; D: NA; V: TRBV21-1; size: NA; CDR3: CASRRQGRTDTQYF
J: TRBJ2-1; D: TRBD2; V: TRBV2; size: NA; CDR3: CASLGTSGSNEQFF
J: TRBJ2-7; D: NA; V: TRBV2; size: NA; CDR3: CASKGAPAEQYF
J: TRBJ2-2; D: NA; V: TRBV28; size: NA; CDR3: CATRGELNTGELFF
J: TRBJ2-2; D: TRBD2; V: TRBV28; size: NA; CDR3: CASSRGGRDTGELFF
J: TRBJ1-4; D: TRBD1; V: TRBV27; size: NA; CDR3: CASSTYGTGDEKLFF
J: TRBJ1-4; D: NA; V: TRBV28; size: NA; CDR3: CASSLTVREKLFF
J: TRBJ1-1; D: TRBD1; V: TRBV24-1; size: NA; CDR3: CATSQRQGPAFF
J: TRBJ2-1; D: NA; V: TRBV3-1/TRBV3-2; size: NA; CDR3: CASSPGGRRNNEQFF
J: TRBJ2-2; D: TRBD2; V: TRBV19; size: NA; CDR3: CASSIGGEYTGELFF
J: TRBJ2-1; D: TRBD1; V: TRBV18; size: NA; CDR3: CASSLQGYNEQFF
J: TRBJ2-7; D: TRBD1; V: TRBV7-9; size: NA; CDR3: CASSFPGQGAEQYF
J: TRBJ2-1; D: TRBD1; V: TRBV11-3; size: NA; CDR3: CASSGGTGSNEQFF
J: TRBJ1-2; D: TRBD1; V: TRBV28; size: few; CDR3: CASIRTGLNYGYTF
J: TRBJ1-1; D: NA; V: TRBV27; size: NA; CDR3: CASSQRGMNTEAFF
J: TRBJ1-3; D: NA; V: TRBV19; size: once; CDR3: CASSLPGLRDTIYF
J: TRBJ1-5; D: TRBD1; V: TRBV28; size: NA; CDR3: CASSIDQPDRVISQPQHF
J: TRBJ2-2; D: NA; V: TRBV7-3; size: once; CDR3: CASSLRPQLTGELFF
J: TRBJ1-1; D: NA; V: TRBV7-3; size: NA; CDR3: CASSLQGGVGEAFF
J: TRBJ1-1; D: NA; V: TRBV6-5; size: few; CDR3: CASSYGAGGRKEAFF
J: TRBJ2-3; D: TRBD2; V: TRBV28; size: NA; CDR3: CASSSPTASGRTDTQYF
J: TRBJ2-3; D: NA; V: TRBV6-5; size: NA; CDR3: CASSPSGSTDTQYF
J: TRBJ2-3; D: NA; V: TRBV18; size: NA; CDR3: CASSPPMGARTDTQYF
J: TRBJ2-7; D: TRBD2; V: TRBV19; size: NA; CDR3: CASSKMGLAGYYEQYF
J: TRBJ2-7; D: NA; V: TRBV6-2/TRBV6-3; size: NA; CDR3: CASSSMPGLYEQYF
J: TRBJ2-5; D: TRBD2; V: TRBV7-2; size: NA; CDR3: CASSLVRGGWETQYF
J: TRBJ1-3; D: NA; V: TRBV19; size: NA; CDR3: CASTDTGSSGNTIYF